This TCR beta chain came from a study of regulatory T cells in long-lasting Graves disease (dated by TCRdb to about 2021). About the full investigation: Newly diagnosed Graves' disease patients had taken antithyroid drugs for less than 3 months. Patients with persistent Graves' disease were compared with patients with newly diagnosed Graves' disease using TCR sequencing and RNA sequencing of peripheral blood. The study was conducted in China and was registered as a clinical trial. A total of around 35 samples were covered by TCR sequencing, comprising around 13 persistent and around 20 newly diagnosed Graves' disease patients. Broad study findings and their caveats: Only peripheral blood was studied, because thyroid tissue, the primary lesion, was inaccessible. The small sample size was acknowledged by the authors as a limitation that may reduce accuracy. Persistent patients shared more public clonotypes among themselves (around 3,000) than newly diagnosed patients did (more than 850). Preferential use of TRBV28, TRBJ1-2 and TRBJ2-5 was observed in persistent disease, whereas TRBV20-1 and TRBJ2-1 were favored in newly diagnosed disease. Persistent Graves' disease patients showed lower TCR Shannon entropy and fewer highly expanded clones than newly diagnosed patients, suggesting clonal expansion. Sequencing and analysis were restricted to the TCR beta chain.

For this clonotype: Its antigen remains undetermined. Base qualities are not recorded, but no much larger clone differs from it by a single base.

In the paper's terms, the time point label means: newly diagnosed GD, antithyroid drugs for less than 3 months. RNA was extracted from PBMCs in TRIzol for both TCR sequencing and RNA sequencing. The diagnosis of Graves' disease followed American Thyroid Association guidelines. The patients came from an endocrinology department in Xi'an, China. Each patient gave approximately 9 milliliters of peripheral blood, collected in an EDTA anticoagulant tube. Ficoll Paque Plus density gradient separation was used to isolate PBMCs, and no further T cell sorting was done. An Agilent 2100 Bioanalyzer and agarose gel were used to assess RNA quality, and a NanoDrop 2000 was used to measure RNA concentration. The receptor library was made with multiplex PCR. The instrument given in TCRdb is Illumina HiSeq 4000. TCR beta libraries were built with iRepertoire HTBI primers and Arm-PCR amplification of CDR3 regions. Before sequencing, the PCR products underwent gel purification. The study's own analysis went as follows. Gene usage analysis of CDR3 amino acid clonotypes used the 55 to 65 TRBV and 14 TRBJ segments found across samples. COPE and FqMerger were used to merge filtered high-quality paired reads into contigs. BLAST was used to align contigs to IMGT TRBV, TRBD and TRBJ reference genes, with CDR3 defined following IMGT. Clonotypes above 0.1% frequency were classified as highly expanded clones. Shannon entropy was used to measure repertoire diversity, and the Gini coefficient was used to measure V-J evenness. Public clonotypes were defined as clonotypes shared by more than one individual. TCRdb trimmed public reads at Q25 via fastp, called clones via MiXCR and kept in-frame beta chains. Merged by CDR3 protein, the rows form single entries marked with the most common genes and DNA. The V and J calls were determined by TCRdb, not by the authors. The sample table lists about 470,000 distinct CDR3 sequences, 14% to 15% of them with a count of one. The top ten clonotypes cover over 15% of the sample.

For this chain, trimming is 2 bases at the V end and 5 bases at the J end, and the number of junction bases without a gene match is 6. Counted from cysteine to phenylalanine, this CDR3 has 15 amino acids. The kept DNA is CDR3 alone, 45 bases in frame from the first base. CDR1 MGHDK and CDR2 SYGVNS were looked up in the germline V gene. These data also featured in a second study, about T cells in Graves' hyperthyroidism and ophthalmopathy. As the second publication notes: Graves' hyperthyroidism was defined as stable when no progression to ophthalmopathy occurred over 18 months of follow-up. Hyperthyroidism patients were newly diagnosed, had a disease duration of under 2 months, and were aged 18 to 65 years. The study excluded patients with uncontrolled infections, other autoimmune diseases, pregnancy or lactation. Diagnoses were established on the basis of clinical symptoms, serum thyroxine and TRAb, thyroid ultrasound, and orbital computed tomography. The first round of RT-PCR for the TCR CDR3 was performed with the HTBI primer set and the Qiagen OneStep RT-PCR kit. Most expanded thyroid clonotypes (frequency above 0.001) were also detected in blood, a finding suggesting that blood repertoires may reflect thyroid immune responses. A 13 V-J signature model separated ophthalmopathy from stable hyperthyroidism, with approximately 87% sensitivity and 81% to 83% specificity in cross-validation and 80%/75% in testing. In validation, the model predicted progression to ophthalmopathy a median of 6.5 months before onset, with approximately 71% sensitivity and more than 72% specificity. To identify distinguishing TCR V-J signatures, a discovery cohort of 90 to 100 patients was used, comprising approximately 40 with Graves' ophthalmopathy and approximately 57 with stable Graves' hyperthyroidism. Prospective prediction of ophthalmopathy was tested in an independent validation cohort consisting of fewer than 20 hyperthyroidism patients and approximately 16 patients who later progressed to ophthalmopathy. The approximately 97 discovery patients were randomly divided into training and test sets at a 7:3 ratio. In several Graves' hyperthyroidism patients, the study also compared T-cell repertoires from thyroid tissue with T-cell repertoires from blood. After sampling, hyperthyroidism patients received methimazole starting at 30 mg daily, and ophthalmopathy patients received high-dose intravenous methylprednisolone. The libraries were constructed in a second round of multiplex PCR and then size-selected and purified. Sequencing of the libraries was done on an Illumina HiSeq2000 using paired-end 100 bp reads. Raw data were processed with SOAPnuke, discarding reads with adapters, uncalled bases, mean Phred below 15, or no exact constant-primer or identifier match. COPE v1.2.5 was used to merge the high-quality paired reads, and each unique nucleotide sequence was defined as a clonotype. MiTCR v1.1 was used to align the clonotypes against IMGT TRBV, TRBD and TRBJ reference segments. The analysis included only V-J combinations with a frequency above 0.0001, which together covered 99.2% of the repertoires. The TCS score was defined as F50 (clonal expansion) divided by E x V (chaos), with BLOSUM62-based TCRdist calculated between CDR3 peptides within each V-J. Welch's t-statistics and random forest reduced some 510 V-J features to roughly 13, which were used in a naive Bayes classifier (R e1071). No statistical method was used to fix the sample size in advance, and group allocation was not hidden from the investigators. The paper describes TCR Vbeta CDR3 sequencing of fewer than 150 peripheral blood samples, made up of about 41 ophthalmopathy patients, 70 to 75 hyperthyroidism patients and some 17 progressor patients.

Sequenced material: peripheral blood mononuclear cells (PBMCs), taken at new diagnosis, from a patient treated with antithyroid drugs. The source is a woman in her 30s with Graves disease. Donor details come from another sample of the same person, matched by shared clones. The chain is made from TRBV25-1 and TRBJ2-1; TRBD1 agrees with 7 junctional bases. The DNA sequence is TGTGCCAGCAGTGAAACCGGGACAGAGGACAATGAGCAGTTCTTC. This is translated as CASSETGTEDNEQFF.